This record concerns one TCR beta chain sequence. Antigen: not known. The sample comes from a study of CD8+ T cells in alopecia areata. The treatment denotes: oral pan-JAK inhibitor, 5-10 mg twice daily. As the sequencing template, cDNA was produced by extracting RNA and reverse transcribing it. This table comes from immunoSEQ multiplex PCR, and its TCRdb copy is limited to in-frame clones, with some not included. Here the sample spans 150,000 or so clones, just over 65% being singletons. Germline V gene data show CDR1 as SQVTM and CDR2 as ANQGSEA. J was trimmed by 4 bases and V by 0 bases; bases with no gene match: 11. CDR3 length: 17 amino acids. Findings of the study overall: Patients shared TCRs less clearly than mice did, possibly for HLA-related reasons. Scalp clonality and expanded CD8+ clones among the top 100 fell significantly with tofacitinib.

The specimen was CD4+ T cells sorted from blood, collected at week 4, from a patient treated with tofacitinib. The J gene is TRBJ2-3, the V gene TRBV29-1; 9 nucleotides align to TRBD1. This sequence originates from a human donor with alopecia areata. CDR3 protein: CSVEDRGQGHFPDTQYF. The CDR3 region has the DNA TGCAGCGTTGAAGATCGGGGACAGGGACATTTCCCAGATACGCAGTATTTT.